This T cell receptor (beta chain) was retrieved from a study of blood T cell repertoires in COVID-19 (dated by TCRdb to the early 2020s). For the wider study: Samples from collaborators originated in the United States, Italy and Spain and spanned both the acute and convalescent phases of COVID-19. The material from the prospective study consisted of cDNA or gDNA derived from T cells, B-cell-depleted T cells, or PBMCs. Deeply sampled blood TCRbeta repertoires from subjects exposed to, actively infected with, or recovered from COVID-19 were included in the dataset. The samples were drawn from two sources: the first 160 participants of the ongoing ImmuneRACE study, and 1,000 to 1,500 subjects contributed by 6 global collaborators. Where available, HLA class I and class II types were obtained from metadata supplied by the sample provider rather than from assay-based typing. The sample metadata nearly always contained a de-identified subject ID, COVID-19 status, age in years and sex. A freely available public database, intended as a resource for researchers studying the immune response to SARS-CoV-2, is where the repertoires were released.

Broad study findings and their caveats: The quantity of clinical and demographic metadata differed by source and by participant and was supplied without curation.

TCRbeta CDR3 regions were amplified from genomic DNA using the immunoSEQ Assay, a bias-controlled multiplex PCR. In the source study's methods: The number of nucleated cells in each sample was estimated from the amplification of reference gene primers within the assay. To quantify the absolute abundance of each unique TCRbeta CDR3 rearrangement, sequence reads were collapsed and filtered. For each sample, productive Simpson clonality was calculated as the square root of Simpson's diversity index across productive rearrangements. The table comes from immuneACCESS by way of TCRdb, which keeps in-frame sequences with V and J called. Part of the clones is missing from these tables; in studies checked, under half for an unresolved V gene and the rest for unknown reasons. Clone size and V and J calls were adopted from that table, with D and trimming inferred from the DNA. This sample holds approximately 250,000 clones; 80% to 90% were observed only once. The ten top clones hold 4.2% of the sample.

As for this clone: It has no known antigen specificity. There are no base qualities to consult, and no much larger clone falls within one base.

Collaborating institutions collected whole blood in K2EDTA tubes following their own protocols. For TCRbeta analysis, collaborator samples were shipped as frozen whole blood, as isolated PBMCs, or as DNA extracted from either sample type. From cysteine to phenylalanine, the CDR3 is 14 amino acids long. Just the 42-base CDR3 DNA is kept, in frame starting at base 1. Relative to germline, V is 4 bases shorter and J is 8 bases shorter, with 15 bases between their ends. The germline V gene provides CDR1 SGHRS and CDR2 YFSETQ. The sequence came from a man aged 55 to 70 with acute or convalescent COVID-19. Sequencing was done on a sample of peripheral blood. This receptor chain uses TRBV5-1 and TRBJ1-4, with TRBD1 perhaps the D gene, on 5 matching bases. The encoded CDR3 is CASSLGGIGEKLFF. The nucleotide sequence reads as follows: TGCGCCAGCAGCCTTGGGGGGATTGGCGAAAAACTGTTTTTT.